This T cell receptor beta chain is from a study of cytomegalovirus exposure and HLA in healthy donors. The primer mix had 60 Vbeta and 13 Jbeta primers. Measured with immunoSEQ multiplex PCR; TCRdb has only the in-frame clones, and not every one. The sample includes 40,000 to 50,000 clones. Sequenced sample: PBMCs. This clonotype originated in a woman aged 35 to 49 in good health and CMV-seronegative.

The CDR3 sequence: CASSTTRTREQFF. The CDR3 coding sequence is TGTGCCAGTAGTACGACTAGGACCCGCGAGCAGTTCTTC. The chain combines TRBV19 with TRBJ2-1; D is perhaps TRBD2 (6 bases). Germline V CDR1 and CDR2: LNHDA, SQIVND (reference sequence). This CDR3 has 13 residues. V was cut by 4 bases and J by 10 bases, with 14 bases left in between.